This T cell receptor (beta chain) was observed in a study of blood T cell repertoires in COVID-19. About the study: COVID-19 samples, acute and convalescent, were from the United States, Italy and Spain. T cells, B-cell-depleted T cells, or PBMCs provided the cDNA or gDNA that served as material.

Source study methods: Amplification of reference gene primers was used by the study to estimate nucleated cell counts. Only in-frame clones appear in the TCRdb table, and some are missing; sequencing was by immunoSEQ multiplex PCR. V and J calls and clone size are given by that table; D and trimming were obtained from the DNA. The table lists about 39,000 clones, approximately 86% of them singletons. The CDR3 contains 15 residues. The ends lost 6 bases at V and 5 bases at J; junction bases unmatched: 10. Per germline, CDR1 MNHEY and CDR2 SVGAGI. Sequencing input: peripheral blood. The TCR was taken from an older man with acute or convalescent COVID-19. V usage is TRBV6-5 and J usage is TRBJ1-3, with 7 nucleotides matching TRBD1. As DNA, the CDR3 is TGTGCCAGCAGCGACGGAGGGGGCGGCAGAAACACCATATATTTT. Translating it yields CASSDGGGGRNTIYF.